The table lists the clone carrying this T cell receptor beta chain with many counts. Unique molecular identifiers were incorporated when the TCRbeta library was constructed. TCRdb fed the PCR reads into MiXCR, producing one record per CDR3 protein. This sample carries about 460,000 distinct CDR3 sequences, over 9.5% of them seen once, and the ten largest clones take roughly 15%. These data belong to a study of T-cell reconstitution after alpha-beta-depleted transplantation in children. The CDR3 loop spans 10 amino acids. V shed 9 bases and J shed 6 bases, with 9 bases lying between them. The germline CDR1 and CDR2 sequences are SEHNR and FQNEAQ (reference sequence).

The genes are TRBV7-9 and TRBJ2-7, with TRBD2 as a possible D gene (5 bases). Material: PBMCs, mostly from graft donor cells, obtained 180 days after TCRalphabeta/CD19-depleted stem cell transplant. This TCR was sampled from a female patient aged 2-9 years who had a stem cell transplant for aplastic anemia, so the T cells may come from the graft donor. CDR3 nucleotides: TGTGCCAGTTCCGGGGTCGAGCAGTACTTC. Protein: CASSGVEQYF.